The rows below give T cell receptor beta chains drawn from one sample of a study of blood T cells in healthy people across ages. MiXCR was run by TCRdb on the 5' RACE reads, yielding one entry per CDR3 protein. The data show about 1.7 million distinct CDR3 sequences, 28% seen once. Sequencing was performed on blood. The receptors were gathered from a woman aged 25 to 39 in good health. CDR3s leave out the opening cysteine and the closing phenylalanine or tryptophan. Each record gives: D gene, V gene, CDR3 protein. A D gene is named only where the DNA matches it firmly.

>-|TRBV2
ASTLSTANTEAF
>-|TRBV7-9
ASAGSVADNEQF
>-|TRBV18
ASSSDSKETQY
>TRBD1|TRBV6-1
ASSDPTGGFQPQH
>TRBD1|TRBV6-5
ASSYSTGREVGSYNSPLH
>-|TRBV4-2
ASSPGVGGRTDTQY
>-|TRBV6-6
ATGAQIGYT
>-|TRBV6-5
ASSYSLKGAWEQY
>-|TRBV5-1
ASSLSGAEKTYANYGYT
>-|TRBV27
ASRENFSYEQY
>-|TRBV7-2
ASSLKLETQY
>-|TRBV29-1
SVEGGLGTEAF
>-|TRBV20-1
SASLPGRGAGETQY
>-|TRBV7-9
ASSLNRHPYEQY
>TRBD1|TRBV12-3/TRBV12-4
ASRPTGRGYGYT
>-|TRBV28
ASKGTVGGGSTEAF
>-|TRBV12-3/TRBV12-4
ASSRGSGANVLT
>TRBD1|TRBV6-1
ASSAGQGDEQY
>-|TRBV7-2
ASSLASYEQF
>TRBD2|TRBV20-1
SAGARTSGGAGDTQY
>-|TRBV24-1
ATSEPRGEKLF
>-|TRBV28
ASSLLGEGGNSPLH
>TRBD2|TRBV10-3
AISDGAGTYNEQY
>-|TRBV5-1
ASSLAVQGQEKLF
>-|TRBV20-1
SAPLSRNEQF
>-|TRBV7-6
ASSSLSLGGQY
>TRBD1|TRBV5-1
ASSLYGTGGNEQY
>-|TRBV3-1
ASSHHAQTNGYT
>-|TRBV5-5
ASSSGGEETQY
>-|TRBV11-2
ASSYGGDIQY
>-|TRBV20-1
SASETAGYNEQF
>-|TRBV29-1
SVDSGGPKRSEQY
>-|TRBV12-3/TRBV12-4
ASSLALGGVGLF
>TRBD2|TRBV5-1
ATRVAGSETQY
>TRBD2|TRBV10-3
AISWTSGEGTDTQY
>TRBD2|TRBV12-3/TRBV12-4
ASSSSGRGGRDTQY
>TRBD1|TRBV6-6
ASRTGGDEKLF
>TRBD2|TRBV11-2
ASRGDYKETQY
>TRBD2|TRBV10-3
AISLSRTRAYEQY
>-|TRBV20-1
SARDYGGPAYNEQF
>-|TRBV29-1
SVVRKYELY
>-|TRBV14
ASSQQWGRTNTQY
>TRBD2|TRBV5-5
ASSLVRGGNTGELF
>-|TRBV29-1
SVAQDDYEQY
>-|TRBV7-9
ASSLIGQSEVAF
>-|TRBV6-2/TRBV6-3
ASGRFPYEQY
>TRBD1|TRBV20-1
RRGQPSYEQY
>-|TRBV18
ASSPSVGIIYEQY
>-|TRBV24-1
ATSEAGTPQETQY
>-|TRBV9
ASSVEGAGAYNEQF
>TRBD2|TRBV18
ASSPPLAGAKNIQF
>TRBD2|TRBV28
ASSTSGGGENEQF
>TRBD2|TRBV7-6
ASSPMGGGASETQY
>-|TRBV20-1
SARDGNGYT
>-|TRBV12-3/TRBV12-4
ASSFYPRGDGYT
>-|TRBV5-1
ASSLGSWDPTDTQY